This T cell receptor beta chain was recorded in a study of patients and donors after allogeneic stem cell transplantation. A few counts support this clonotype. The CDR3 sequence is 15 residues long. V gave up 8 bases and J gave up 8 bases, with 21 bases separating them. TCRdb itself ran the RT-PCR reads through MiXCR, one entry per CDR3 protein. The table lists 190,000 or so distinct CDR3 sequences, around two fifths of them singletons, with 33% in the top ten. The receptor's source is a human donor who was either an allogeneic HSCT recipient or a stem cell or donor lymphocyte infusion donor (not recorded which). It is not recorded whose cells these are; they may come from a transplant donor. Sequencing was carried out using blood, either unsorted or a sorted T cell fraction (not recorded which). This chain joins TRBV12-3 or TRBV12-4 and TRBJ1-4; D might be TRBD1 (5 bases). The CDR3 is CASGKPGGLREKLFF. The CDR3 DNA is TGTGCCAGCGGCAAACCCGGGGGTTTGAGGGAAAAACTGTTTTTT.